The TCR beta chain described here comes from a study of T cell responses to AZD1222 COVID-19 vaccine. Study results and limitations: In all cases, repertoires were sampled only after the peak T cell response.

Per germline, CDR1 SEHNR and CDR2 FQNEAQ (reference sequence). There are 16 residues in the CDR3. Deletions cut 5 bases from V and 4 bases from J, with 20 bases between. Clones were read by immunoSEQ multiplex PCR, and TCRdb kept only the in-frame ones, dropping some. Of tens of thousands of clones listed, approximately 90% are singletons. With regard to this clone: Its antigen is not identified.

The sequence derives from an adult who received the MenACWY meningococcal vaccine as a control. The sample in question was peripheral blood, obtained 28 days after the second dose of the MenACWY control vaccine. The V gene is TRBV7-9, the J gene TRBJ1-1; no reliable D call. CDR3 amino acids: CASSPISPVSSTEAFF. The CDR3 region has the DNA TGTGCCAGCAGCCCCATAAGCCCAGTATCGTCCACTGAAGCTTTCTTT.